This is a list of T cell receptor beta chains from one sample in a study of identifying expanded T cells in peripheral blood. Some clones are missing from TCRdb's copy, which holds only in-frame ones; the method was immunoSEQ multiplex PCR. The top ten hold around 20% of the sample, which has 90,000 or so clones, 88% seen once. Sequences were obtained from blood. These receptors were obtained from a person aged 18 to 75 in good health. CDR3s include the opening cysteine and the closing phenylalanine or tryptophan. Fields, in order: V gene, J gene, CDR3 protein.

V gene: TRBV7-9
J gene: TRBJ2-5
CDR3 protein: CASSLDRGRWETQYF

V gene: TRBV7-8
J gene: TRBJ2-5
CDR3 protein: CASSLVSAGEETQYF

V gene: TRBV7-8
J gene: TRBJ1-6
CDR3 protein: CASSLEARSHSPLHF

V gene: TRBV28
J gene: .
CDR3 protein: CASSSGQGTYEQYF

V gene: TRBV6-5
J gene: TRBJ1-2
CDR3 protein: CASSPITNYGYTF

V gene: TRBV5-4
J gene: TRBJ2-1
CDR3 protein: CASSLIRDEQFF

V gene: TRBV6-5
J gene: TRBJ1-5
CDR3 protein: CASSTRPRSNQPQHF

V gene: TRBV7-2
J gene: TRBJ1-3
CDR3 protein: CASSDNRGNTIYF

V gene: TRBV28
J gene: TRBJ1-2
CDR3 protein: CASQYSSNYGYTF

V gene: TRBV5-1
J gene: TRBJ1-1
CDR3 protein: CASSPPISGMNTEAFF

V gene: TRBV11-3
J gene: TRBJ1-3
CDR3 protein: CASSTPRSLSGNTIYF

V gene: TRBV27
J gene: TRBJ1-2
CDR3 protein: CASSLGGRDGYTF

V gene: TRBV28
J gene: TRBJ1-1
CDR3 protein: CASRLPGGIGRTEAFF

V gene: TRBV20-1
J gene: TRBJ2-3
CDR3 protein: CSASTDTQYF

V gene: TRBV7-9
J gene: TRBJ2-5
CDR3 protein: CASSHNILGTGFLETQYF

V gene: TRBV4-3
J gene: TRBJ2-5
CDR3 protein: CASSQEDRSQETQYF

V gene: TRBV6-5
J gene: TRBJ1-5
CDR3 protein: CASSPRHGSNQPQHF

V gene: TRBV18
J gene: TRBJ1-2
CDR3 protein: CASSPAAGVEYGYTF

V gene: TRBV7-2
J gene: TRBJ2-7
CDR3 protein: CASSYPSSYEQYF

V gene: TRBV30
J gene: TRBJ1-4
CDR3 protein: CAWSETGGMRIFF

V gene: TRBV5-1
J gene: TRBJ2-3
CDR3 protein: CASSRHPGARVGGGTDTQYF

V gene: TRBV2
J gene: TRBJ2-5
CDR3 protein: CASSEGGRGQYF

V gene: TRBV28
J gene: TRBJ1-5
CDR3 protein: CASTRTPGGPQHF

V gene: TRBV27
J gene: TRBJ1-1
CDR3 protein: CASSFRTDRVTEAFF

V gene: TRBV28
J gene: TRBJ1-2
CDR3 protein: CASTPTGSLDGYTF

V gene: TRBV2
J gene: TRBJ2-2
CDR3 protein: CASSDQGITGELFF

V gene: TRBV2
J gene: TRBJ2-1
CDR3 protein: CASIAGAWASYNEQFF

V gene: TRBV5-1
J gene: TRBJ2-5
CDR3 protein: CASSGGTGNRETQYF

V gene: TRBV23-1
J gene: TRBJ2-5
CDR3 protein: CASSQSGGPKEKSDF

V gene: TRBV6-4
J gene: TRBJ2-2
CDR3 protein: CASSDELDGELFF

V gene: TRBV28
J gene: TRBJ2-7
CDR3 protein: CASSSDSHGSYEQYF

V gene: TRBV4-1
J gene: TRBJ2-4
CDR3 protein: CASSLGLQLAKNIQYF

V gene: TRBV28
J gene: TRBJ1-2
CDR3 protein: CASSSLYGYTF

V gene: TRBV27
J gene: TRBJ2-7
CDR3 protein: CASSFGYEQYF

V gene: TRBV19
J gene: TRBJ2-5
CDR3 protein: CASSIGSPGTSAVIETQYF

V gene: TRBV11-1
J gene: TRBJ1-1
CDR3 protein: CASSHRTGKNTEAFF

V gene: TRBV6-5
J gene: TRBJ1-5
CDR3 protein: CASSRDSNQPQHF

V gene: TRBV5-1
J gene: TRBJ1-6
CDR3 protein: CASSLAQLESPLHF

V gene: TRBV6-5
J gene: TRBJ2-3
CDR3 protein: CASSYSMKGGRRQYF

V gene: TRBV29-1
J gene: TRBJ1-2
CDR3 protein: CSVDDGVKPGGYTF

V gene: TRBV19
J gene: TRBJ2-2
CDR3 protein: CASSTYRLAGSGELFF

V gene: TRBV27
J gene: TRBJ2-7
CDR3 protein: CASSLNVGDSQYF

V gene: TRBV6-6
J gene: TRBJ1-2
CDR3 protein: CASTPSLDRVTGGYTF

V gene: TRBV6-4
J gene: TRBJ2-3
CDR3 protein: CASSGTSGGADTQYF

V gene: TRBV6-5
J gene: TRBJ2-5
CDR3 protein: CASSMGQGEETQYF